These 25 T cell receptor beta chains share one sample of origin, sequenced in a study of CD8 T cells in Susac syndrome. When the RNA was reverse transcribed, random hexamers were used with an input of roughly 0.45 to 1 ug. TCRdb re-derived calls from the immunoSEQ multiplex PCR reads in MiXCR, one entry per CDR3 protein. The sample lists over 95,000 distinct CDR3 sequences; 85% to 95% were seen once. Sequencing was performed on CD8+ T cells from PBMCs. The receptors shown here come from a human donor in good health.

The chain joins TRBV12-3 or TRBV12-4 to TRBJ2-1, with D uncertain. V was clipped by 5 bases and J by 10 bases, with 15 bases between them. This CDR3 spans 13 amino acids. The CDR3 DNA reads as TGTGCCAGCAGTCCCGTTATGGGGTCGGAGCAGTTCTTC. It codes for CASSPVMGSEQFF.

The J gene is TRBJ2-1, the V gene TRBV13; D ambiguous. CDR3 length: 14 amino acids. Germline V gives CDR1 PRHDT, CDR2 FYEKMQ (reference sequence). V lost 1 base and J 7 bases, leaving 11 bases between the germline ends. The chain's CDR3 is CASSLDQVGNEQFF. CDR3 in DNA: TGTGCCAGCAGCTTAGACCAGGTCGGGAATGAGCAGTTCTTC.

The chain recombines TRBV5-1 with TRBJ2-4; 13 positions agree with TRBD2. The CDR3 sequence is 18 residues long. The V segment lost 4 bases and the J segment 7 bases; nucleotides outside the gene matches: 14. From germline, CDR1 is SGHRS and CDR2 YFSETQ. The CDR3 is CASSGKLAGGLDGNIQYF. CDR3 DNA: TGCGCCAGCAGCGGAAAACTAGCGGGAGGGTTGGATGGGAACATTCAGTACTTC.

The CDR3 nucleotides read TGTGCCAGTTCCATAAGGGGAGGCGGGAGTGATGAGCAGTTCTTC. It specifies CASSIRGGGSDEQFF. This sequence joins TRBV19 and TRBJ2-1, with 7 positions matching TRBD2. The J segment lost 8 bases and the V segment lost 8 bases, leaving 15 bases of the junction unmatched. This CDR3 is built from 15 residues. CDR1 LNHDA and CDR2 SQIVND come from the germline V gene (reference sequence).

This clonotype occurred a few times. This chain connects TRBV6-2 or TRBV6-3 to TRBJ1-1; D not certain. The CDR3 is 15 amino acids. In germline, CDR1 is MNHEY, CDR2 SVGEGT. V was pared by 8 bases and J by 6 bases, with 22 bases between. CDR3 sequence: CASGRGFLWNPEAFF. The DNA for the CDR3 is TGTGCCAGCGGGCGGGGTTTCCTCTGGAATCCTGAAGCTTTCTTT.

The CDR3 coding sequence is TGTGCCAGCACCCCCGGGACAGGTTATGGAAACACCATATATTTT. Residues: CASTPGTGYGNTIYF. V is TRBV7-6 and J is TRBJ1-3; TRBD1 matches at 8 bases. In germline, CDR1 is SGHVS, CDR2 FNYEAQ. The CDR3 length is 15 residues. The V and J ends lost 7 bases and 3 bases, in that order; junction bases with no gene match: 8.

The chain links TRBV16 to TRBJ1-1; the D is unclear. Germline V gene data show CDR1 as KGHSY and CDR2 as FQNENV. V lost 3 bases and J lost 8, with 7 bases in between. This CDR3 is 11 amino acids long. The CDR3 DNA sequence: TGTGCCAGCAGCCAGGGGATGGAAGCTTTCTTT. Its protein is CASSQGMEAFF.

CDR3 DNA sequence: TGTGCCAGCAGTCGAAGAGGGCAACCTTATAGCAATCAGCCCCAGCATTTT. This sequence encodes CASSRRGQPYSNQPQHF. The rearrangement links TRBV14 to TRBJ1-5, with D uncertain. CDR1 and CDR2 (germline): SGHDN, FVKESK. The V and J ends lost 6 bases and 0 bases respectively, with 18 bases between them. This CDR3 contains 17 residues. Looking up the rest from reference TRBV14 and TRBJ1-5 gives the full variable domain: EAGVTQFPSHSVIEKGQTVTLRCDPISGHDNLYWYRRVMGKEIKFLLHFVKESKQDESGMPNNRFLAERTGGTYSTLKVQPAELEDSGVYFCASSRRGQPYSNQPQHFGDGTRLSIL.

J is TRBJ1-2 and V is TRBV9; TRBD1 matches 10 bases. V shed 3 bases and J 7 bases; nucleotides not matched to a gene: 6. Looked up from germline, CDR1 is SGDLS and CDR2 is YYNGEE. The CDR3 has 14 residues. CDR3 sequence (DNA): TGTGCCAGCAGCGGCCCCGGACAGGGGGGTGGCTACACCTTC. Its protein is CASSGPGQGGGYTF.

This sequence joins TRBV4-2 and TRBJ2-2; 8 bases align to TRBD1. J was trimmed by 5 bases and V by 0 bases; bases with no gene match: 2. This CDR3 is built from 15 residues. Germline V gene data show CDR1 as LGHNA and CDR2 as YNFKEQ. The CDR3 DNA reads TGTGCCAGCAGCCAAGACCGACAGGGGACCGGGGAGCTGTTTTTT. Translated, it gives CASSQDRQGTGELFF.

CDR3 coding DNA: TGCAGCGTTCTGGGGGGTTTTTCCTACAATGAGCAGTTCTTC. It encodes CSVLGGFSYNEQFF. The rearrangement links TRBV29-1 to TRBJ2-1; possibly TRBD2 for D (6 bases). The V and J ends lost 5 bases and 1 base respectively, with 12 bases between them. The length of the CDR3 is 14 residues. Germline CDR1 SQVTM, CDR2 ANQGSEA.

The chain uses TRBV6-5 and TRBJ1-5; unclear D gene. The CDR3 has 17 residues. Trimming stripped 0 bases from V and 0 bases from J, with 12 bases between. Germline-derived CDR1 and CDR2 are MNHEY and SVGAGI. For the CDR3, the DNA is TGTGCCAGCAGTTACTCTGGGCGGGCTTATAGCAATCAGCCCCAGCATTTT. Encoded protein: CASSYSGRAYSNQPQHF.

CDR3 amino acids: CASSILGGGLPLADEQFF. The CDR3 DNA sequence: TGTGCCAGTAGTATACTGGGGGGAGGGCTACCCCTTGCAGATGAGCAGTTCTTC. The chain combines TRBV19 with TRBJ2-1, with 7 bases lining up with TRBD2. V lost 2 bases and J lost 8; bases outside the gene matches: 18. CDR3 length: 18 residues. Germline values: CDR1 LNHDA, CDR2 SQIVND (reference sequence).

The chain joins TRBV20-1 to TRBJ1-1; D is unclear. The CDR3 spans 13 residues. V gave up 6 bases and J gave up 0 bases, with 11 bases separating them. Per the germline V gene, CDR1 is DFQATT and CDR2 is SNEGSKA (reference sequence). CDR3: CSAPRRLNTEAFF. In DNA, the CDR3 is TGCAGTGCGCCCCGACGGTTGAACACTGAAGCTTTCTTT.

This rearrangement joins TRBV5-4 to TRBJ2-3; maybe TRBD1 (5 bases). The CDR3 runs 16 residues. Germline CDR1 and CDR2: SGHNT and YYREEE (reference sequence). V was cut by 1 base and J by 2 bases, with 14 bases left in between. The CDR3 DNA reads as TGTGCCAGCAGCTTGCAGGGCCTGGGATTCACAGATACGCAGTATTTT. Translation gives CASSLQGLGFTDTQYF. The full variable domain, with the rest looked up from reference TRBV5-4 and TRBJ2-3, is ETGVTQSPTHLIKTRGQQVTLRCSSQSGHNTVSWYQQALGQGPQFIFQYYREEENGRGNFPPRFSGLQFPNYSSELNVNALELDDSALYLCASSLQGLGFTDTQYFGPGTRLTVL.

The V call is TRBV4-1, the J call TRBJ1-2; tentative D call: TRBD1 (5 bases). Germline V gene sequence: CDR1 MGHRA, CDR2 YSYEKL. V shed 4 bases and J shed 0 bases, with 18 bases lying between them. The CDR3 totals 17 residues. The CDR3 DNA sequence: TGCGCCAGCAGCCCTAGTGAGATGAGGGGTTCTAACTATGGCTACACCTTC. It is translated as CASSPSEMRGSNYGYTF.

The chain recombines TRBV7-7 with TRBJ2-1; 9 bases are shared with TRBD2. The CDR3 contains 16 residues. The germline V gene has CDR1 SSHAT and CDR2 FNYEAQ (reference sequence). J lost 5 bases, V lost 9 bases, and 14 bases had no gene match. This chain's CDR3 is CASMPSWASGNNEQFF. DNA of the CDR3: TGTGCCAGTATGCCTAGCTGGGCTAGCGGGAACAATGAGCAGTTCTTC. The entire variable domain, with the rest obtained from reference TRBV7-7 and TRBJ2-1, is as follows: GAGVSQSPRYKVTKRGQDVTLRCDPISSHATLYWYQQALGQGPEFLTYFNYEAQPDKSGLPSDRFSAERPEGSISTLTIQRTEQRDSAMYRCASMPSWASGNNEQFFGPGTRLTVL.

This chain uses TRBV29-1 with TRBJ1-1, with D possibly TRBD1 on 5 matching bases. The CDR3 length is 13 residues. V dropped 6 bases and J dropped 0 bases, with 11 bases sitting between them. Germline V gene data show CDR1 as SQVTM and CDR2 as ANQGSEA. DNA for the CDR3: TGCAGCGTACCACAGGACATGAACACTGAAGCTTTCTTT. It specifies CSVPQDMNTEAFF.

This chain connects TRBV7-3 to TRBJ1-1; TRBD1 agrees at 9 bases. This CDR3 contains 14 residues. Germline CDR1 is SGHTA and CDR2 is FQGTGA. V was clipped by 5 bases and J by 4 bases; unmatched bases: 5. CDR3 residues: CASSRGQGRTEAFF. Written as DNA, the CDR3 is TGTGCCAGCAGCAGAGGACAGGGGCGCACTGAAGCTTTCTTT.

This clonotype was seen more than once but under ten times. This chain joins TRBV7-2 and TRBJ2-7, with unresolved D. The germline V and J ends were trimmed by 1 base and 2 bases, with 3 bases remaining between them. The CDR3 is made up of 12 amino acids. The V gene's germline CDR1 is SGHTA and CDR2 FQGNSA. CDR3 residues: CASSLDPYEQYF. CDR3 sequence (DNA): TGTGCCAGCAGCTTAGATCCCTACGAGCAGTACTTC.

The chain is built from TRBV9 and TRBJ2-1, with D perhaps matching TRBD1 or TRBD2 (5 bases each). V lost 0 bases, J lost 1 base, and 11 bases lay in between. The germline CDR1 and CDR2 sequences are SGDLS and YYNGEE. The CDR3 extends over 16 amino acids. CDR3 loop: CASSVAGGLSYNEQFF. CDR3 nucleotides: TGTGCCAGCAGCGTAGCTGGGGGATTGTCCTACAATGAGCAGTTCTTC.

The chain links TRBV4-3 to TRBJ2-7; D is perhaps TRBD1 or TRBD2 (5 bases each). Germline V gene lookup returns CDR1 LGHNA and CDR2 YSLEER. The V end was cut by 5 bases, the J end by 6 bases, with 20 bases between. The CDR3 loop spans 15 amino acids. The CDR3 region has the DNA TGCGCCAGCAGCTACGGGGCCAGGACCCTCAGCGAGCAGTACTTC. Translation: CASSYGARTLSEQYF.

The chain is built from TRBV3-1 and TRBJ2-7, with D possibly being TRBD1 or TRBD2 (7 bases each). V lost 2 bases, J lost 6 bases, and 17 bases lay in between. The CDR3 contains 15 residues. Germline V gene data show CDR1 as LGHDT and CDR2 as YNNKEL (reference sequence). The CDR3 region has the DNA TGTGCCAGCAGCCAACTGACAGGGAGGGAAGGCGAGCAGTACTTC. Translated, it gives CASSQLTGREGEQYF.

The chain links TRBV25-1 to TRBJ1-1, with TRBD1 identical over 7 bases. Looked up from germline, CDR1 is MGHDK and CDR2 is SYGVNS. The J segment lost 13 bases and the V segment lost 3 bases, leaving 14 bases of the junction unmatched. This CDR3 spans 14 amino acids. Written as DNA, the CDR3 is TGTGCCAGCAGTGATTCTTCCTCGTACAGGGGAGTTTTCTTT. This gives the protein CASSDSSSYRGVFF.

The CDR3 nucleotides read TGTGCCAGCGCCCGGGACCGAAACTACGAGCAGTACTTC. It is translated as CASARDRNYEQYF. The rearrangement links TRBV19 to TRBJ2-7; D tentatively fits TRBD1 or TRBD2 (5 bases each). Germline loops: CDR1 LNHDA, CDR2 SQIVND (reference sequence). The CDR3 sequence is 13 residues long. Trimming shortened V by 9 bases and J by 3 bases, and 15 bases separated the two germline ends.